The present entry profiles one TCR beta chain with its context. The sample comes from a study of Ad26.COV2.S vaccination and SARS-CoV-2 variants. The treatment denotes: about 20 received Ad26.COV2.S at low or high dose, single or two shots; a few received placebo; per-sample allocation not given. On day 63 after the first injection, vaccine and placebo recipients gave samples. Boston provided a donor who was an adult aged 18-55 years. Trimming stripped 5 bases from V and 8 bases from J, with 6 bases between. This CDR3 comprises 11 residues. Germline-derived CDR1 and CDR2 are SEHNR and FQNEAQ (reference sequence). Some clones are missing from TCRdb's copy, which holds only in-frame ones; the method was immunoSEQ multiplex PCR. The table lists roughly 270,000 clones, 70% to 90% of them singletons.

This receptor was identified in a person between 18 and 60 years old who received the Ad26.COV2.S COVID-19 vaccine or a placebo. The sequences come from peripheral blood, collected in a trial of Ad26.COV2.S vaccine versus placebo. The rearrangement joins TRBV7-9 to TRBJ1-4; D gene unclear. The DNA for the CDR3 is TGTGCCAGCAGCATAGGGGAAAAACTGTTTTTT. Protein sequence: CASSIGEKLFF.